The 28 T cell receptor beta chains reported below all come from one sample, sequenced in a study of read filtering for tumor transcriptome and immune sequencing. This library used around 400 ng RNA and molecular barcoded adaptors spanning alpha/delta and beta/gamma chains. TCRdb fed the reads into MiXCR, producing one record per CDR3 protein. Of about 62,000 distinct CDR3 sequences in the sample, around 19% were seen once. Specimen: a population of CD138-negative cells sorted from bone marrow. All receptors derive from a donor aged 40 or over with multiple myeloma.

This clonotype was recorded at least ten times. This chain uses TRBV29-1 with TRBJ2-2; the D gene is possibly TRBD1 (6 bases). Trimming stripped 3 bases from V and 1 base from J, with 9 bases between. CDR3 length equals 14 residues. The germline V gene has CDR1 SQVTM and CDR2 ANQGSEA. CDR3 coding DNA: TGCAGCGTTGAGGGCAGGGGGAACACCGGGGAGCTGTTTTTT. Encoded protein: CSVEGRGNTGELFF.

The chain carries TRBV28 and TRBJ2-1, with 8 nucleotides matching TRBD2. Germline loops: CDR1 MDHEN, CDR2 SYDVKM. This CDR3 comprises 14 residues. The CDR3 here is CAGTLAGMDNEQFF. The CDR3 coding sequence is TGTGCTGGCACCTTAGCGGGGATGGATAATGAGCAGTTCTTC.

This clonotype was counted ten times or more. A much larger clone lies one base from this, so it may be a read error. The V gene is TRBV5-1, the J gene TRBJ2-1, with 7 bases aligning to TRBD2. J was trimmed by 9 bases and V by 0 bases; bases with no gene match: 9. The CDR3 length is 15 residues. Germline V gene sequence: CDR1 SGHRS, CDR2 YFSETQ. The CDR3 DNA is TGCGCCAGCAGCTTGGGCGGGAGTCAACTAAGTGAGCAGTTCTTC. Amino acid sequence: CASSLGGSQLSEQFF.

This clonotype was seen at least ten times. The gene calls are TRBV7-9 and TRBJ1-1; D call uncertain. V dropped 1 base and J dropped 0 bases, with 12 bases sitting between them. The CDR3 is 16 amino acids. Germline V gene sequence: CDR1 SEHNR, CDR2 FQNEAQ (reference sequence). The CDR3 bases are TGTGCCAGCAGCTTAGGAGGACGCGATTTGAACACTGAAGCTTTCTTT. It encodes CASSLGGRDLNTEAFF.

This clonotype was recorded at least ten times. The chain joins TRBV2 to TRBJ2-2, with a tentative D call TRBD2 (6 bases). The V end was cut by 5 bases, the J end by 4 bases, with 20 bases between. This CDR3 is 17 amino acids long. Germline assignment: CDR1 SNHLY and CDR2 FYNNEI. CDR3 sequence: CASSKGAGKASTGELFF. DNA of the CDR3: TGTGCCAGCAGTAAAGGGGCGGGAAAGGCTAGCACCGGGGAGCTGTTTTTT.

This clonotype was counted many times. The V gene is TRBV6-5, the J gene TRBJ1-4; possible D gene TRBD1, 6 bases. Germline-derived CDR1 and CDR2 are MNHEY and SVGAGI. Between the trimmed V and J ends, which lost 8 bases and 8 bases, there was a span of 21 bases. CDR3 length: 15 residues. The CDR3 sequence is CASATGQRPREKLFF. In DNA form, the CDR3 reads TGTGCCAGCGCAACCGGACAGCGGCCTAGGGAAAAACTGTTTTTT.

Points on this clonotype: The junction does not match germline at one end; this may be a read error. The CDR3 DNA follows: TGCGCCAGCAGCTACAGCCTTCGATCCTTGAACACTAAAGCTTTCTTT. Residues: CASSYSLRSLNTKAFF. J is TRBJ1-1 and V is TRBV4-1; D is unresolved. The CDR3 is made up of 16 amino acids. Germline V gives CDR1 MGHRA, CDR2 YSYEKL.

This clonotype appeared many times. This chain joins TRBV4-1 and TRBJ2-7, with 9 bases matching TRBD1. The V segment lost 0 bases and the J segment 0 bases; nucleotides outside the gene matches: 6. Germline CDR1 reads MGHRA; CDR2 reads YSYEKL. The length of the CDR3 is 17 residues. The CDR3 sequence is CASSQEGPGQGSYEQYF. DNA for the CDR3: TGCGCCAGCAGCCAAGAGGGCCCGGGACAGGGCTCCTACGAGCAGTACTTC.

A remark on this clonotype: The final CDR3 position lacks the conserved phenylalanine or tryptophan, pointing to a likely read error. This chain links TRBV28 with TRBJ2-3; TRBD1 agrees at 8 bases. CDR1 and CDR2 (germline): MDHEN, SYDVKM. This CDR3 comprises 15 residues. The CDR3 here is CASSVGGQGTDTQYS. The CDR3 nucleotides are TGCGCCAGCAGCGTAGGGGGACAGGGCACAGATACGCAGTATTCT.

Relative to its sample, this clonotype is medium-sized (0.01 to 0.1%). This chain links TRBV29-1 with TRBJ2-1; 9 bases agree with TRBD1. The V gene's germline CDR1 is SQVTM and CDR2 ANQGSEA. V lost 7 bases and J lost 7; bases outside the gene matches: 11. This CDR3 is built from 14 residues. Written as DNA, the CDR3 is TGCAGCGCCAAGGGACAGGGTTCGGGTAATGAGCAGTTCTTC. Residues: CSAKGQGSGNEQFF.

The chain uses TRBV5-6 and TRBJ2-7; 13 positions match TRBD2. The ends lost 3 bases at V and 4 bases at J; junction bases unmatched: 10. This CDR3 is built from 17 residues. Germline V gene lookup returns CDR1 SGHDT and CDR2 YYEEEE. The CDR3 DNA reads TGTGCCAGCAGCTCCCCACGGACTAGCGGGAGTAAGTACGAGCAGTACTTC. Protein: CASSSPRTSGSKYEQYF.

This clonotype was observed at least ten times. In DNA form, the CDR3 reads TGTGCCAGCAGCGCTACAGGGAACACTGAAGCTTTCTTT. Protein product: CASSATGNTEAFF. The chain joins TRBV7-9 to TRBJ1-1, with D possibly matching TRBD1 (5 bases). This CDR3 has 13 amino acids. Germline V gene sequence: CDR1 SEHNR, CDR2 FQNEAQ (reference sequence). Trimming took off 5 bases at V and 1 base at J, with 8 bases between the two ends. Using reference TRBV7-9 and TRBJ1-1 for the parts outside the CDR3, the full variable domain is DTGVSQNPRHKITKRGQNVTFRCDPISEHNRLYWYRQTLGQGPEFLTYFQNEAQLEKSRLLSDRFSAERPKGSFSTLEIQRTEQGDSAMYLCASSATGNTEAFFGQGTRLTVV.

Comments on this clonotype: A much bigger clone sits one base away, suggesting this may be a read error. The gene calls are TRBV29-1 and TRBJ2-4; D may correspond to TRBD1 or TRBD2 (6 bases each). The CDR3 spans 14 residues. CDR1 is SQVTM and CDR2 is ANQGSEA in the germline V gene. The CDR3 DNA sequence: TGCAGCGTTGCCAATGAGGGGGGCAAAGACATTCAGTACTTC. As protein: CSVANEGGKDIQYF. Drawing the rest from reference TRBV29-1 and TRBJ2-4, the complete variable domain is SAVISQKPSRDICQRGTSLTIQCQVDSQVTMMFWYRQQPGQSLTLIATANQGSEATYESGFVIDKFPISRPNLTFSTLTVSNMSPEDSSIYLCSVANEGGKDIQYFGAGTRLSVL.

On this clonotype itself: The CDR3 end shows no conserved phenylalanine or tryptophan, and so a read error is likely. This sequence joins TRBV9 and TRBJ2-2, with a possible D match to TRBD2 (7 bases). Germline V gives CDR1 SGDLS, CDR2 YYNGEE. V lost 0 bases and J 3 bases, leaving 12 bases between the germline ends. The CDR3 length is 16 residues. The CDR3 region has the DNA TGTGCCAGCAGCGTAGATAGGGGGGGGTACACCGGGGAGCTGTTTTCT. Protein product: CASSVDRGGYTGELFS.

The rearrangement uses TRBV12-3 or TRBV12-4 and TRBJ1-5, with D possibly TRBD1 on 5 matching bases. This CDR3 has 17 residues. V dropped 3 bases and J dropped 0 bases, with 15 bases sitting between them. The CDR3 nucleotides are TGTGCCAGCAGTTTTACCCAGACAGACAATAGCAATCAGCCCCAGCATTTT. This encodes CASSFTQTDNSNQPQHF.

A single count supports this clonotype. This may be a read error: a much more frequent sequence differs by one nucleotide. This chain connects TRBV27 to TRBJ2-3, with 7 positions matching TRBD2. The CDR3 covers 17 residues. Germline V gene sequence: CDR1 MNHEY, CDR2 SMNVEV (reference sequence). In nucleotides, the CDR3 is TGTGCCAGCAGCGACACTTGGACTAGAGGGCTCACAGATACGCAGTGTTTT. Residues: CASSDTWTRGLTDTQCF.

J is TRBJ2-5 and V is TRBV28; TRBD2 might be the D (6 bases). Germline V lookup: CDR1 MDHEN, CDR2 SYDVKM. V lost 7 bases and J 2 bases, leaving 14 bases between the germline ends. The CDR3 spans 14 residues. This CDR3 is CASTPSGGQETQYF. In DNA, the CDR3 is TGTGCCAGCACCCCGTCCGGGGGACAAGAGACCCAGTACTTC.

In regard to this clonotype: A clone one base away is much larger, so this may be a read error. The rearrangement joins TRBV12-3 or TRBV12-4 to TRBJ2-3; a possible D gene is TRBD2 (6 bases). The CDR3 length is 14 residues. V was shortened by 5 bases and J by 4 bases, with 13 bases between the two germline ends. For the CDR3, the DNA is TGTGCCAGCAGTCCCGGAGGGTTCGCAGATACGCAGTATTTT. Residues: CASSPGGFADTQYF.

This clonotype was picked up a small number of times. The rearrangement joins TRBV3-1 to TRBJ2-5; maybe TRBD2 (6 bases). The CDR3 is 14 residues long. Germline V gene lookup returns CDR1 LGHDT and CDR2 YNNKEL (reference sequence). V lost 0 bases to trimming and J lost 5 bases, with 10 bases between them. CDR3 nucleotide sequence: TGTGCCAGCAGCCAAGATGGAGGGCGGGAGACCCAGTACTTC. It encodes CASSQDGGRETQYF.

This clonotype has at least ten counts. This chain links TRBV29-1 with TRBJ2-1, with a tentative D call TRBD1 (6 bases). Per the germline V gene, CDR1 is SQVTM and CDR2 is ANQGSEA. The CDR3 spans 11 residues. V gave up 6 bases and J gave up 9 bases, with 12 bases separating them. The CDR3 DNA is TGCAGCGTAAAACAGGGACGTGAGCAGTTCTTC. Translating gives CSVKQGREQFF.

There are many counts of this clonotype. The chain links TRBV29-1 to TRBJ1-1, with D uncertain. This CDR3 is built from 13 residues. V lost 4 bases and J lost 3, with 12 bases in between. Germline V lookup: CDR1 SQVTM, CDR2 ANQGSEA. DNA for the CDR3: TGCAGCGTTGGGGTAGCCTCGGACACTGAAGCTTTCTTT. It specifies CSVGVASDTEAFF. Variable domain in full (rest from reference TRBV29-1 and TRBJ1-1): SAVISQKPSRDICQRGTSLTIQCQVDSQVTMMFWYRQQPGQSLTLIATANQGSEATYESGFVIDKFPISRPNLTFSTLTVSNMSPEDSSIYLCSVGVASDTEAFFGQGTRLTVV.

This clonotype was picked up many times. CDR3 region: CASSLFRDLISYEQYF. CDR3 in DNA: TGTGCCAGCAGCCTTTTCCGGGACCTAATTTCCTACGAGCAGTACTTC. The chain is built from TRBV4-2 and TRBJ2-7; perhaps D is TRBD1 or TRBD2 (5 bases each). V lost 4 bases to trimming and J lost 1 base, with 17 bases between them. The CDR3 has 16 amino acids. Germline V CDR1 and CDR2: LGHNA, YNFKEQ.

This clonotype occurred many times. The J gene is TRBJ2-1, the V gene TRBV4-1; the D gene could be TRBD1 or TRBD2 (5 bases each). The germline CDR1 and CDR2 sequences are MGHRA and YSYEKL. This CDR3 has 14 amino acids. The ends were cut back, 4 bases at V and 3 bases at J, with 10 bases in the middle. The CDR3 loop reads CASSRDGVYNEQFF. CDR3 nucleotide sequence: TGCGCCAGCAGCCGGGACGGGGTCTACAATGAGCAGTTCTTC.

Note on this clonotype: Being one base from a much bigger clone, this may be a read error. The rearrangement joins TRBV28 to TRBJ1-2; D is ambiguous. Trimming took 7 bases from V and 3 from J, leaving 15 bases between them. Germline V CDR1 and CDR2: MDHEN, SYDVKM. The CDR3 extends over 14 amino acids. The CDR3 protein is CASTTSPLDYGYTF. CDR3 DNA: TGTGCCAGCACTACCTCACCCTTGGACTATGGCTACACCTTC.

At least ten counts were recorded for this clonotype. The CDR3 spells CSAREATGFSEQYF. The CDR3 bases are TGCAGTGCTAGAGAGGCAACAGGCTTTTCCGAGCAGTACTTC. The chain has TRBV20-1 and TRBJ2-7; tentatively, D is TRBD1 (5 bases). The CDR3 consists of 14 residues. Germline loops: CDR1 DFQATT, CDR2 SNEGSKA (reference sequence). The V end was cut by 0 bases, the J end by 6 bases, with 15 bases between.

This clonotype rates as medium-sized. The rearrangement uses TRBV12-3 or TRBV12-4 and TRBJ2-1; possible D gene TRBD2, 5 bases. V was trimmed by 5 bases and J by 3 bases, leaving 11 bases between them. The CDR3 runs to 14 residues. The CDR3 bases are TGTGCCAGCAGTCAAAGGGAGATCTACAATGAGCAGTTCTTC. Amino acids: CASSQREIYNEQFF.

This clonotype was seen many times. The gene calls are TRBV3-1 and TRBJ1-1; 11 bases are a match to TRBD1. The CDR3 contains 15 residues. Trimming cost V 4 bases and J 7 bases; bases outside gene matches: 8. Germline lookup yields CDR1 LGHDT and CDR2 YNNKEL (reference sequence). CDR3 region: CASSRLDRGQGEAFF. CDR3 coding DNA: TGTGCCAGCAGCCGGTTGGACAGGGGGCAAGGTGAAGCTTTCTTT. The entire variable domain, with the rest obtained from reference TRBV3-1 and TRBJ1-1, is as follows: DTAVSQTPKYLVTQMGNDKSIKCEQNLGHDTMYWYKQDSKKFLKIMFSYNNKELIINETVPNRFSPKSPDKAHLNLHINSLELGDSAVYFCASSRLDRGQGEAFFGQGTRLTVV.

This clonotype was counted ten times or more. The rearrangement links TRBV3-1 to TRBJ2-1; D remains ambiguous. The length of the CDR3 is 14 residues. The V gene lost 0 bases and the J gene lost 14 bases, with 17 bases spanning the gap. CDR1 LGHDT and CDR2 YNNKEL come from the germline V gene (reference sequence). CDR3 in amino acids: CASSQELGPRKEFF. In DNA, the CDR3 is TGTGCCAGCAGCCAAGAGTTGGGTCCTCGGAAGGAGTTCTTC.